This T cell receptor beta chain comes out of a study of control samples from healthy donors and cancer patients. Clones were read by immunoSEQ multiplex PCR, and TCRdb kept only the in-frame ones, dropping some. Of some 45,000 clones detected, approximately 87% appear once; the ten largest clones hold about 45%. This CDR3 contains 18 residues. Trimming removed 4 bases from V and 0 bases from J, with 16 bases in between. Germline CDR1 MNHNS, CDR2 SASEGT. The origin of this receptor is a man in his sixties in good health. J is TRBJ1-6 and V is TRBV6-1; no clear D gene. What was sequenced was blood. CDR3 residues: CASSVNPAGSSYNSPLHF. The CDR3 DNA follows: TGTGCCAGCAGTGTCAACCCGGCGGGAAGCTCCTATAATTCACCCCTCCACTTT.